Shown below are 13 T cell receptor beta chains from a single sample sequenced in a study of cytomegalovirus exposure and HLA in healthy donors. Repertoires were generated with immunoSEQ multiplex PCR, while TCRdb's copy carries only in-frame clones and drops some. The table records about 110,000 clones, around 85% of them present only once. Sequencing was performed on PBMCs. These receptors were collected from a woman aged 18-29 years in good health and CMV-seronegative.

V is TRBV7-7 and J is TRBJ2-5; the match to TRBD2 covers 10 bases. Trimming at V came to 1 base and at J to 2 bases, leaving 7 bases not matched to a gene. Germline CDR1 and CDR2: SSHAT and FNYEAQ (reference sequence). The CDR3 spans 17 residues. CDR3 loop: CASSLVGGAGGQETQYF. CDR3 nucleotides: TGTGCCAGCAGCTTAGTCGGCGGAGCGGGGGGGCAAGAGACCCAGTACTTC.

The rearrangement uses TRBV29-1 and TRBJ1-5, with 7 bases aligning to TRBD1. The length of the CDR3 is 11 residues. Unmatched junction bases numbered 11, after V lost 5 bases and J lost 16 bases. Germline V gives CDR1 SQVTM, CDR2 ANQGSEA. CDR3 protein: CSVRTLTGYHF. CDR3 bases: TGCAGCGTTCGAACCCTGACAGGGTACCATTTT.

The chain uses TRBV2 and TRBJ1-1; the D gene is possibly TRBD1 (5 bases). The V end was cut by 7 bases, the J end by 0 bases, with 12 bases between. The length of the CDR3 is 14 residues. Germline CDR1 is SNHLY and CDR2 is FYNNEI. The CDR3 here is CASIRQLVNTEAFF. CDR3 nucleotide sequence: TGTGCCAGCATCCGACAGCTAGTGAACACTGAAGCTTTCTTT.

The chain uses TRBV6-6 and TRBJ1-1; no clear D gene. Germline CDR1 reads MNHNY; CDR2 reads SVGAGI (reference sequence). This CDR3 region has 11 residues. Trimming took off 6 bases at V and 7 bases at J, with 9 bases between the two ends. The CDR3 loop is CASSLSDEAFF. The CDR3 DNA follows: TGTGCCAGCAGCTTATCAGATGAAGCTTTCTTT.

The chain recombines TRBV2 with TRBJ2-7; 9 positions agree with TRBD1. Trimming at V came to 6 bases and at J to 2 bases, leaving 8 bases not matched to a gene. CDR1 is SNHLY, CDR2 FYNNEI, per germline. The CDR3 extends over 15 amino acids. The CDR3: CASREWTGVAYEQYF. The CDR3 DNA is TGTGCCAGCAGGGAATGGACAGGGGTAGCCTACGAGCAGTACTTC. Full variable domain (outside the CDR3, taken from reference TRBV2 and TRBJ2-7): EPEVTQTPSHQVTQMGQEVILRCVPISNHLYFYWYRQILGQKVEFLVSFYNNEISEKSEIFDDQFSVERPDGSNFTLKIRSTKLEDSAMYFCASREWTGVAYEQYFGPGTRLTVT.

V usage is TRBV27 and J usage is TRBJ2-2, with 12 bases that match TRBD1. Germline-derived CDR1 and CDR2 are MNHEY and SMNVEV (reference sequence). The CDR3 spans 16 residues. After removal of 5 bases from V and 5 bases from J, the junction contained 6 bases not matched to a gene. CDR3 sequence (DNA): TGTGCCAGCAGTCCCGGGACAGGGGGCTTAACCGGGGAGCTGTTTTTT. Translation: CASSPGTGGLTGELFF.

A note on this clone: Other DNA sequences in the sample encode the same CDR3. The chain combines TRBV18 with TRBJ1-2, with 7 positions matching TRBD1. Trimming cost V 3 bases and J 5 bases; bases outside gene matches: 3. The CDR3 length is 13 residues. Per germline, CDR1 KGHSH and CDR2 LQKENI. This CDR3 is CASSPDRLYGYTF. DNA of the CDR3: TGTGCCAGCTCACCGGACAGGTTATATGGCTACACCTTC.

The chain employs TRBV11-2 and TRBJ2-7, with 10 positions matching TRBD1. The CDR3 runs 16 residues. Germline CDR1 is SGHAT and CDR2 is FQNNGV. Trimming removed 2 bases from V and 4 bases from J; junction bases left unmatched: 8. CDR3 protein: CASSLHGQGGIYEQYF. As DNA, the CDR3 is TGTGCCAGCAGCTTACACGGACAGGGGGGAATTTACGAGCAGTACTTC.

The chain is built from TRBV7-6 and TRBJ1-6; no clear D. The CDR3 consists of 14 residues. Deletions cut 5 bases from V and 6 bases from J, with 11 bases between. Germline CDR1 is SGHVS and CDR2 is FNYEAQ. CDR3 loop: CASSLDGANSPLHF. The CDR3 DNA reads TGTGCCAGCAGCCTAGACGGTGCTAATTCACCCCTCCACTTT.

The table lists this clone with a count of one. The rearrangement joins TRBV2 to TRBJ2-3; no reliable D call. Trimming cost V 1 base and J 2 bases, with 7 bases left between them. The V gene's germline CDR1 is SNHLY and CDR2 FYNNEI. The CDR3 has 14 residues. This CDR3 reads CASSEVTITDTQYF. The CDR3 nucleotides are TGTGCCAGCAGTGAAGTGACAATCACAGATACGCAGTATTTT.

This chain joins TRBV27 and TRBJ1-6, with TRBD1 matching over 7 bases. The CDR3 consists of 16 residues. Trimming at V came to 5 bases and at J to 1 base, leaving 5 bases not matched to a gene. The V gene's germline CDR1 is MNHEY and CDR2 SMNVEV (reference sequence). CDR3 sequence: CASSTKGASYNSPLHF. The CDR3 DNA is TGTGCCAGCAGTACAAAGGGGGCTTCCTATAATTCACCCCTCCACTTT.

This sequence joins TRBV29-1 and TRBJ2-7, with TRBD1 as a possible D gene (5 bases). Trimming cost V 1 base and J 3 bases, with 7 bases left between them. Germline V CDR1 and CDR2: SQVTM, ANQGSEA. The CDR3 runs to 12 residues. The CDR3 bases are TGCAGCGTTGAAGGGGGCAACTACGAGCAGTACTTC. As protein: CSVEGGNYEQYF.

The CDR3 DNA sequence: TGTGCCAGACGCTATAGCGGGAGCACAGATACGCAGTATTTT. Amino acids: CARRYSGSTDTQYF. The chain has TRBV6-1 and TRBJ2-3; 7 bases are shared with TRBD2. The CDR3 extends over 14 amino acids. The V segment lost 9 bases and the J segment 0 bases; nucleotides outside the gene matches: 6. Germline CDR1 MNHNS, CDR2 SASEGT.